Described below is a single T cell receptor (beta chain) sequence and its context. V lost 4 bases, J lost 8 bases, and 7 bases stayed unmatched. CDR3 length: 15 residues. Looked up from germline, CDR1 is KGHDR and CDR2 is SFDVKD. The entry originates in a study of blood T cell repertoires in COVID-19. Libraries were prepared by immunoSEQ multiplex PCR; TCRdb keeps only in-frame clonotypes and omits some of them. This sample has some 220,000 clones, with approximately 85% found just once. The origin of this receptor is a woman between 70 and 85 years old with COVID-19, enrolled during active disease. Material: peripheral blood. The chain links TRBV24-1 to TRBJ2-1; 10 bases line up with TRBD1. The chain's CDR3 is CATSDVGQGGDEQFF. CDR3 nucleotides: TGTGCCACCAGTGACGTAGGACAGGGGGGCGATGAGCAGTTCTTC.